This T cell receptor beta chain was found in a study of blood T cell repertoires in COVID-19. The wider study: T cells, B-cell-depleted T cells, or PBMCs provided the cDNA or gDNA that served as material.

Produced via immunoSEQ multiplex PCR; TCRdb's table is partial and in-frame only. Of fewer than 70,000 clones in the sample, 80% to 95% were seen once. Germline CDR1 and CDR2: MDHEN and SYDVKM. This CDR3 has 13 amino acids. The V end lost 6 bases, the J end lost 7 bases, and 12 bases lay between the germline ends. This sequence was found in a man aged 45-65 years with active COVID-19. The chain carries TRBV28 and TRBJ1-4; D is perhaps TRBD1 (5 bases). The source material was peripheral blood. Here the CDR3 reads CASSLGQVEKLFF. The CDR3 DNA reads TGTGCCAGCAGCCTAGGACAAGTTGAAAAACTGTTTTTT. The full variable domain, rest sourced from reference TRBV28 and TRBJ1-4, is DVKVTQSSRYLVKRTGEKVFLECVQDMDHENMFWYRQDPGLGLRLIYFSYDVKMKEKGDIPEGYSVSREKKERFSLILESASTNQTSMYLCASSLGQVEKLFFGSGTQLSVL.